Here is one TCR beta chain with its context. These data come from a study of blood T cell repertoires in COVID-19. Study in general: T cells, B-cell-depleted T cells, or PBMCs provided the cDNA or gDNA that served as material.

Methods used by the authors: Amplification of reference gene primers was used by the study to estimate nucleated cell counts. Produced via immunoSEQ multiplex PCR; TCRdb's table is partial and in-frame only. That table is the source of V, J and clone size, and D and trimming were worked out from the DNA. Altogether nearly 400,000 clones are present, roughly 86% being singletons, with the ten largest covering 1.7%. The study drew participants aged about 18 to 89 years from 20 to 30 US areas. Cohort 3 recovered donors had two negative PCRs, clearance, or symptom resolution. The sample consisted of PBMCs or T cells enriched from blood (not recorded which). This TCR was recovered from a woman in her 30s who had recovered from COVID-19.

The CDR3 DNA follows: TGTGCCAGCAGTTCCGGGACAGGGAGTACTGAAGCTTTCTTT. Residues: CASSSGTGSTEAFF. The chain employs TRBV5-4 and TRBJ1-1; 9 bases agree with TRBD1. The CDR3 runs 14 residues. Germline CDR1 reads SGHNT; CDR2 reads YYREEE (reference sequence). V lost 5 bases and J lost 5; bases outside the gene matches: 7.